This TCR beta chain appears in the sequencing data of a study of shared clonotypes between healthy human individuals. Overall study: The donor group consisted of a couple of women and a few men, aged 18 to 49. Broader study findings: For sorted subsets, rarefaction showed incomplete sequencing despite large depth. Naive subsets, compared against memory subsets, generally had larger estimated richness values.

There were only Caucasian adults among the donors, and all lived in Nashville, Tennessee. A word on this clone: The antigen is undetermined. Other DNA sequences within the sample encode an identical CDR3.

CDR3 size: 13 residues. With 3 bases removed from V and 4 bases from J, the gap between germline ends came to 9 bases. Germline V CDR1 and CDR2: KGHSH, LQKENI. Assay: immunoSEQ multiplex PCR; the TCRdb copy retains only in-frame clones and omits some. The table has roughly 1,000,000 clones, around 82% seen once; the top ten hold approximately 0.52%. The clonotype comes from a man aged 18 to 35 in good health. Some clones in this sample may be carry-over from other donors' samples. Sequencing was done on a sample of memory CD4+ T cells from PBMCs. Subset of the sample: CD45RA-negative fraction. This chain uses TRBV18 with TRBJ2-5; perhaps TRBD2 as D (5 bases). CDR3 in amino acids: CASSPGLAETQYF. CDR3 coding DNA: TGTGCCAGCTCACCCGGACTGGCAGAGACCCAGTACTTC.